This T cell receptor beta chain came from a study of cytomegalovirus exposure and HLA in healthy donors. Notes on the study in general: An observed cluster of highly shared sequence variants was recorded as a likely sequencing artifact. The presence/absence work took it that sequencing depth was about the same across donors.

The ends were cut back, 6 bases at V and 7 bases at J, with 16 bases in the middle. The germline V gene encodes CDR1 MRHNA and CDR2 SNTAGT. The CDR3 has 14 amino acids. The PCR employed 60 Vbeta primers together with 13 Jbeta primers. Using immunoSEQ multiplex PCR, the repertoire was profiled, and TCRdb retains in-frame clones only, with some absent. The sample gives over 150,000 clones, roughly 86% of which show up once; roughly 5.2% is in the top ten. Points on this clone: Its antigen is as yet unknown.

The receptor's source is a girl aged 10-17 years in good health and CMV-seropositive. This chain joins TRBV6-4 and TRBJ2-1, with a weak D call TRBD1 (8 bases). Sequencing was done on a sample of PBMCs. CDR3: CASSSNRGGNEQFF. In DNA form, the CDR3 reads TGTGCCAGCAGCTCCAACAGGGGGGGAAATGAGCAGTTCTTC.